This is a list of T cell receptor beta chains from one sample in a study of OX40 agonist ivuxolimab in advanced cancers. Profiling relied on immunoSEQ multiplex PCR, and the TCRdb table lists in-frame clones only, not all of them. The table has fewer than 140,000 clones, less than 95% seen once. The sequenced sample was CD4+ or CD8+ T cells sorted from blood, obtained in a trial of the OX40 agonist ivuxolimab. The receptors shown here come from an adult with an advanced solid tumor such as melanoma, head and neck, liver or kidney cancer. The CDR3 runs from the conserved cysteine through the conserved F or W. A D gene is named only where the DNA matches it firmly. Clone size, where shown, is once, few, many, or a class for clones that have expanded.

D	V	J	size	DNA	CDR3
NA	TRBV19	TRBJ1-5	NA	TGTGCCAGTAGTATATCAAGGGAAGATGGCCAGCCCCAGCATTTT	CASSISREDGQPQHF
NA	TRBV20-1	TRBJ2-7	NA	TGCAGTGCTAAGCCATCCTACGAGCAGTACTTC	CSAKPSYEQYF
NA	TRBV6-5	TRBJ2-2	NA	TGTGCCAGCAGTTCGACAGCGAACACCGGGGAGCTGTTTTTT	CASSSTANTGELFF
TRBD1	TRBV10-3	TRBJ1-2	NA	TGTGCCATCACCCCGGACAGGACGGACTATGGCTACACCTTC	CAITPDRTDYGYTF
TRBD1	TRBV11-2	TRBJ1-2	NA	TGTGCCAGCAGCTTAGAATCACAGGGGGCTGTTGGCTACACCTTC	CASSLESQGAVGYTF
TRBD2	TRBV6-6	TRBJ2-7	NA	TGTGCCAGCAGCCGGTACTGGAGCGGGGGGTACGAGCAGTACTTC	CASSRYWSGGYEQYF
TRBD1	TRBV7-6	TRBJ2-2	NA	TGTGCCAGCAGTTTGGGACAGTGGAACACCGGGGAGCTGTTTTTT	CASSLGQWNTGELFF
NA	TRBV6-5	TRBJ1-1	NA	TGTGCCAGCAGCCCGAGGGGAGGCAACACTGAAGCTTTCTTT	CASSPRGGNTEAFF
NA	TRBV7-2	TRBJ1-2	NA	TGTGCCAGCGGCACCCTCCGGGTGAGAGGCTACACCTTC	CASGTLRVRGYTF
NA	TRBV19	TRBJ2-1	NA	TGTGCCAGTAGTATTATGCTAGCCGGATCGAATGAGCAGTTCTTC	CASSIMLAGSNEQFF
NA	TRBV29-1	TRBJ2-7	NA	TGCAGCGTCGTTCCAGGGCTAGCCTACGAGCAGTACTTC	CSVVPGLAYEQYF
NA	TRBV30	TRBJ1-5	NA	TGTGCCTGGAGCCAAAAAGCGAATCAGCCCCAGCATTTT	CAWSQKANQPQHF
NA	TRBV6-5	TRBJ1-5	NA	TGTGCCAGCGGGGGGCGGTCAGGCAATCAGCCCCAGCATTTT	CASGGRSGNQPQHF
NA	TRBV12-2	TRBJ1-1	NA	TGTGCAAGTCGCTTTGGGAGGTTAAGGCCCCTCGAGACTGAAGCTTTCTTT	CASRFGRLRPLETEAFF
NA	TRBV6-1	TRBJ1-4	NA	TGTGCCAGCAGTCCCGACAGGACCAGGGAAAAACTGTTTTTT	CASSPDRTREKLFF
TRBD1	TRBV6-1	TRBJ1-1	NA	TGTGCCAGCAGTGAAGCGAAGGCAGGGGGTATGAACACTGAAGCTTTCTTT	CASSEAKAGGMNTEAFF
NA	TRBV9	TRBJ1-1	NA	TGTGCCAGCAGCGCCGACACTGAAGCTTTCTTT	CASSADTEAFF
NA	TRBV7-9	TRBJ1-1	few	TGTGCCAGCAGCATAAGGACAGTGAACACTGAAGCTTTCTTT	CASSIRTVNTEAFF
NA	TRBV5-6	TRBJ2-5	NA	TGTGCCAGCAGCGCTGACAGCACCTGGAGACCCCAGTACTTC	CASSADSTWRPQYF
TRBD1	TRBV25-1	TRBJ1-6	NA	TGTGCCAGCAGTGGCACAGGGGAGGGAAATTCACCCCTCCACTTT	CASSGTGEGNSPLHF
TRBD1	TRBV19	TRBJ2-7	NA	TGTGCCAGTAGTAGAGGACAGGGAACCTACGAGCAGTACTTC	CASSRGQGTYEQYF
TRBD1	TRBV6-5	TRBJ2-1	NA	TGTGCCAGCAGTTACTCGCACAGGGGGCAGTTCTTC	CASSYSHRGQFF
NA	TRBV28	TRBJ1-1	NA	TGTGCCAGCAGTTTTTTTGGAAAAGCAGGGAACACTGAAGCTTTCTTT	CASSFFGKAGNTEAFF
TRBD1	TRBV6-5	TRBJ2-3	NA	TGTGCCAGCAGTTACTCCGGACAGGCCACGCAGTATTTT	CASSYSGQATQYF
NA	TRBV7-2	TRBJ1-5	NA	TGTGCCAGCAGCACGGACACGTTTAGCAATCAGCCCCAGCATTTT	CASSTDTFSNQPQHF
TRBD2	TRBV4-3	TRBJ2-3	NA	TGCGCCAGCAGCCAAGGTGCCGGCGGGGGGAGGACAGATACGCAGTATTTT	CASSQGAGGGRTDTQYF
NA	TRBV5-1	TRBJ1-1	NA	TGCGCCAGCAGAAGGGGATTCGACACTGAAGCTTTCTTT	CASRRGFDTEAFF